This T cell receptor (beta chain) was captured in a study of blood T cell repertoires in COVID-19. Overall study: From T cells, B-cell-depleted T cells, or PBMCs came the material, which was cDNA or gDNA.

How the authors handled the data: Scientists estimated how many nucleated cells there were by amplifying reference gene primers. Generated by immunoSEQ multiplex PCR, the TCRdb table keeps only in-frame clones and is missing some. V and J calls plus clone size are reproduced from that table; the DNA served to infer D and trimming. Here the sample spans 70,000 or so clones, 76% being singletons. The CDR3 loop spans 14 amino acids. The germline gives CDR1 SNHLY, CDR2 FYNNEI. Trimming removed 5 bases at V and 3 bases at J, with 12 bases between. Enrolment of Seattle patients took place during active infection, and they were followed longitudinally.

The sample taken for sequencing was peripheral blood. This sequence originates from a man aged 55 to 70 with COVID-19, enrolled during active disease. This sequence joins TRBV2 and TRBJ2-3; tentative D call: TRBD2 (6 bases). The CDR3 is CASSYVTRTDTQYF. The CDR3 DNA reads as TGTGCCAGCAGTTATGTGACTAGGACAGATACGCAGTATTTT.